The 2 T cell receptor beta chains below were found in one sample sequenced in a study of cytomegalovirus exposure and HLA in healthy donors. PCR was performed using 60 Vbeta and 13 Jbeta primers. Method: immunoSEQ multiplex PCR; TCRdb's copy keeps in-frame clones and lacks some. The sample consists of roughly 120,000 clones, over 60% of them appearing once. Sequencing input: PBMCs. All receptors derive from a man aged 18 to 30 in good health and CMV-seronegative.

The table lists this clone with a few counts. The CDR3 DNA reads TGTGCCTGGAGTATATTAGCTAACTATGGCTACACCTTC. Translation gives CAWSILANYGYTF. The chain is built from TRBV30 and TRBJ1-2, with unresolved D. The CDR3 sequence is 13 residues long. Germline V gene data show CDR1 as GTSNPN and CDR2 as SVGIG (reference sequence). The V end was cut by 2 bases, the J end by 0 bases, with 7 bases between. The whole variable domain, remainder taken from reference TRBV30 and TRBJ1-2, is SQTIHQWPATLVQPVGSPLSLECTVEGTSNPNLYWYRQAAGRGLQLLFYSVGIGQISSEVPQNLSASRPQDRQFILSSKKLLLSDSGFYLCAWSILANYGYTFGSGTRLTVV.

The CDR3: CASSQVEWAGMSSYNEQFF. Written as DNA, the CDR3 is TGTGCCAGCAGCCAAGTGGAGTGGGCGGGCATGAGCTCCTACAATGAGCAGTTCTTC. J is TRBJ2-1 and V is TRBV4-2; the D gene is possibly TRBD2 (5 bases). CDR3 size: 19 residues. The V end was cut by 1 base, the J end by 0 bases, with 19 bases between. Germline V gives CDR1 LGHNA, CDR2 YNFKEQ.